This T cell receptor (beta chain) came from a study of blood T cells in healthy people across ages. The V segment lost 1 base and the J segment 4 bases; nucleotides outside the gene matches: 3. The CDR3 sequence is 16 residues long. In germline, CDR1 is SGHVT, CDR2 SQSDAQ. Then a second PCR, running about 6 to 12 cycles, was carried out with a sample-barcoded 5' primer and a J-beta primer mix. One entry per CDR3 protein results from TCRdb running MiXCR on the 5' RACE reads. The table records almost 800,000 distinct CDR3 sequences, 55% to 70% of them present only once. The chain carries TRBV7-4 and TRBJ1-5; TRBD1 matches at 11 bases. This sequence was found in a man aged 25-45 years in good health. The sequenced sample was blood. This CDR3 is CASSLGGQGGNQPQHF. In nucleotides, the CDR3 is TGTGCCAGCAGCTTAGGGGGACAGGGGGGGAATCAGCCCCAGCATTTT. Looking up the rest from reference TRBV7-4 and TRBJ1-5 gives the full variable domain: GAGVSQSPRYKVAKRGRDVALRCDSISGHVTLYWYRQTLGQGSEVLTYSQSDAQRDKSGRPSGRFSAERPERSVSTLKIQRTEQGDSAVYLCASSLGGQGGNQPQHFGDGTRLSIL.